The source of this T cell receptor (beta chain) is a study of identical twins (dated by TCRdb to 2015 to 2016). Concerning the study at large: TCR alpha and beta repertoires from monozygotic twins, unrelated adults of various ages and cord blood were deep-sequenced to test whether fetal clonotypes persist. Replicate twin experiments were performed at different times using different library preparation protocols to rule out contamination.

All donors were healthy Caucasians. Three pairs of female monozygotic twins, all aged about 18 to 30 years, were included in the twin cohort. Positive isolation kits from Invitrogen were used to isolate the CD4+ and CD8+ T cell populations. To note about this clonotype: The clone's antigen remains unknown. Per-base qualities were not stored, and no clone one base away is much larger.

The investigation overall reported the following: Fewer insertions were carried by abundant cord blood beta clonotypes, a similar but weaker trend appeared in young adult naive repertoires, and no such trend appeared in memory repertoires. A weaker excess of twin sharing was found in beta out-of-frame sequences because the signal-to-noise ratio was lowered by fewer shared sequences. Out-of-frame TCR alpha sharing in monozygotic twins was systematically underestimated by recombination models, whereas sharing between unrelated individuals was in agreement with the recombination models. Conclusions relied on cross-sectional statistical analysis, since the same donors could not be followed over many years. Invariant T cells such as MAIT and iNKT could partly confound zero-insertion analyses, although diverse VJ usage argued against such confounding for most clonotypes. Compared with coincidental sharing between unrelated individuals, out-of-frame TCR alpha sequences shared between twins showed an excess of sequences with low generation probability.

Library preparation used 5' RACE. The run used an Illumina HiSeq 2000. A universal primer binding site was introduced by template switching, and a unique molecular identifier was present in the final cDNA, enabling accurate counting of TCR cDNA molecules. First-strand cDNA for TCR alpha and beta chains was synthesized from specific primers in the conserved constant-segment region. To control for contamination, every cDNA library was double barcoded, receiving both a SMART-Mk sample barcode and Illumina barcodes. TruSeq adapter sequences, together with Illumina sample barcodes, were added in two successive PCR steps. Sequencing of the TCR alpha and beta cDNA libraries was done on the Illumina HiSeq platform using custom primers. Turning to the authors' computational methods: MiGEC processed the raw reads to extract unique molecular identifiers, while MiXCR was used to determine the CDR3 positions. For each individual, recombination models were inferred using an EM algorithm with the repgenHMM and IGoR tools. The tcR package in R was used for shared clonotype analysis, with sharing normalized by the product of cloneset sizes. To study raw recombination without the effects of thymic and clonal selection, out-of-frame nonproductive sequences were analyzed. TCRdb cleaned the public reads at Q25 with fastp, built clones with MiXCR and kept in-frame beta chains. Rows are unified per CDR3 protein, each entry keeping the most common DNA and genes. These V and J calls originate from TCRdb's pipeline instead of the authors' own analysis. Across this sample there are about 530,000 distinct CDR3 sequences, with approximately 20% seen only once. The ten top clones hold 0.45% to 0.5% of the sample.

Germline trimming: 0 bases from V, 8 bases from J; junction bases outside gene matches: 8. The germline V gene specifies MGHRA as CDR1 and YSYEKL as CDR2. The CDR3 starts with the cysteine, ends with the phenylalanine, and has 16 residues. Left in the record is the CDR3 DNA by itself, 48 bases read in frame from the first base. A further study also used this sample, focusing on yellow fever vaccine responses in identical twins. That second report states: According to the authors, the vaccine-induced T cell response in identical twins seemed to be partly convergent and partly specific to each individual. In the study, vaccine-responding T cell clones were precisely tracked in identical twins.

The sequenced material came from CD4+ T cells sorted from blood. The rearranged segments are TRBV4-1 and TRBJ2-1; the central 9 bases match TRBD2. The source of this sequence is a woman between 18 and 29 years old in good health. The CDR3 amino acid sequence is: CASSQDRGRATDEQFF. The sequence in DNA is TGCGCCAGCAGCCAAGATCGCGGGAGGGCCACGGATGAGCAGTTCTTC.